This is a list of T cell receptor beta chains from one sample in a study of T cell repertoires in cytomegalovirus infection. TCRdb reprocessed the reads via MiXCR and lists one record per CDR3 protein. This table holds 450,000 to 650,000 distinct CDR3 sequences, around 27% found once. Sequenced material: PBMCs. The receptors here all came from a human donor in good health (CMV status not recorded). Some clones in this sample may be carry-over from other donors' samples. Both conserved end residues are part of each CDR3. Fields, in order: D gene, clone size, CDR3 length, V gene, J gene, CDR3 DNA, CDR3 protein. The D gene is left open where the match is weak. Part of the rows lack a size; the others show once, few, many or a class for expanded clones.

TRBD2,-,15,TRBV3-1,TRBJ2-7,TGTGCCAGCAGCCAGACTAGCGGGAGGGCCGGCGAGCAGTACTTC,CASSQTSGRAGEQYF
-,many,16,TRBV7-8,TRBJ1-4,TGTGCCAGCAGCTTAAAGCGGGGCGGGGGTAATGAAAAACTGTTTTTT,CASSLKRGGGNEKLFF
-,-,13,TRBV6-8,TRBJ2-5,TGTGCCAGCAGCCCAAGACCGGCGGGAACCCAGTACTTC,CASSPRPAGTQYF
TRBD2,many,16,TRBV7-2,TRBJ2-1,TGTGCCAGCAGTCTATTAGCGGGTTTAGGGAACAATGAGCAGTTCTTC,CASSLLAGLGNNEQFF
-,few,15,TRBV5-5,TRBJ2-3,TGTGCCAGCAGCTTGGAGGGTGTGGGCACAGATACGCAGTATTTT,CASSLEGVGTDTQYF
-,few,15,TRBV10-3,TRBJ2-5,TGTGCCATCAGTGAGTTCCTAGGGGTCCAAGAGACCCAGTACTTC,CAISEFLGVQETQYF
-,-,12,TRBV7-2,TRBJ1-2,TGTGCCAGCAGCGCGGGGAGCTATGGCTACACCTTC,CASSAGSYGYTF
TRBD1,many,15,TRBV7-9,TRBJ2-7,TGTGCCAGCAGCCTCCAACAGGGGGGTCATTACGAGCAGTACTTC,CASSLQQGGHYEQYF
-,many,10,TRBV7-2,TRBJ2-1,TGTGCCACCAGGAGGGGTGAGCAGTTCTTC,CATRRGEQFF
-,once,16,TRBV6-2/TRBV6-3,TRBJ2-1,TGTGCCAGCAGTGAGATGGGACTGAGCTCCTACAATGAGCAGTTCTTC,CASSEMGLSSYNEQFF
-,once,14,TRBV29-1,TRBJ2-3,TGCAGCGTTGATCAGGGGGGCGGCACAGATACGCAGTATTTT,CSVDQGGGTDTQYF
-,few,12,TRBV20-1,TRBJ2-1,TGCAGTGCTCCCGACACCTACAATGAGCAGTTCTTC,CSAPDTYNEQFF
-,few,12,TRBV20-1,TRBJ2-7,TGCAGTTTAGACCGGTCCGGGGACGAGCAGTACTTC,CSLDRSGDEQYF
-,-,13,TRBV28,TRBJ2-2,TGTGCCAGCAATCCCCTTAACACCGGGGAGCTGTTTTTT,CASNPLNTGELFF
TRBD2,few,20,TRBV7-6,TRBJ2-2,TGTGCCAGCAGCTTAGCGCTAAGAACTAGCGGGAGTAAGACGGGCGGGGAGCTGTTTTTT,CASSLALRTSGSKTGGELFF
TRBD2,-,16,TRBV6-2/TRBV6-3,TRBJ2-7,TGTGCCAGCAGTTTGCTGACTAGCGGGAGCTCCTACGAGCAGTACTTC,CASSLLTSGSSYEQYF
-,-,15,TRBV7-2,TRBJ1-1,TGTGCCAGCAGCTTATCGGGGATGATGAACACTGAAGCTTTCTTT,CASSLSGMMNTEAFF
TRBD1,-,14,TRBV11-2,TRBJ2-3,TGTGCCAGCAGCCAACAGGGGAGCCCAGATACGCAGTATTTT,CASSQQGSPDTQYF
-,many,15,TRBV6-2/TRBV6-3,TRBJ2-1,TGTGCCAGCAGCCCGACTAGGGCGAACTACAATGAGCAGTTCTTC,CASSPTRANYNEQFF
-,-,19,TRBV6-5,TRBJ2-7,TGTGCCAGCAGCAACAAAGGGGTCCCTTCACTGGGAATCCCTGACGAGCAGTACTTC,CASSNKGVPSLGIPDEQYF
TRBD2,few,15,TRBV11-2,TRBJ2-1,TGTGCCAGCAGCTTAGATTGGCTAGCGGGCAATGAGCAGTTCTTC,CASSLDWLAGNEQFF
-,many,13,TRBV7-8,TRBJ1-1,TGTGCCAGCAGCTTAGGGGGGCGGACTGAAGCTTTCTTT,CASSLGGRTEAFF
TRBD1,few,13,TRBV11-3,TRBJ1-2,TGTGCCAGCAGCGAACCGACAGGGGGTGGCTACACCTTC,CASSEPTGGGYTF
TRBD1,-,15,TRBV6-2/TRBV6-3,TRBJ1-5,TGTGCCAGCAGTTTACAGGGGATGTGGAATCAGCCCCAGCATTTT,CASSLQGMWNQPQHF
TRBD2,-,13,TRBV4-3,TRBJ2-1,TGCGCCAGCAGCCAAGATGGCGGGAGTAAGCAGTTCTTC,CASSQDGGSKQFF
-,-,16,TRBV11-3,TRBJ2-3,TGTGCCAGCAGCTTAGATCGGACGCCTCAGGGTAGAACGCAGTATTTT,CASSLDRTPQGRTQYF
TRBD1,-,15,TRBV6-5,TRBJ2-7,TGTGCCAGCAGTACAGGGGGGAAAAGTTCCCACGAGCAGTACTTC,CASSTGGKSSHEQYF
TRBD1,few,14,TRBV6-1,TRBJ1-2,TGTGCCAGCACAGGACAGGGAGGTGCCTATGGCTACACCTTC,CASTGQGGAYGYTF
-,many,20,TRBV7-2,TRBJ2-5,TGTGCCAGCAGCAAAGCTTATCCTTCTGGATGGGGGATAGGCCAAGAGACCCAGTACTTC,CASSKAYPSGWGIGQETQYF
-,many,15,TRBV7-2,TRBJ2-3,TGTGCCAGCAGCTTAGGCCTTATTGAAACAGATACGCAGTATTTT,CASSLGLIETDTQYF
TRBD1,many,14,TRBV6-6,TRBJ1-5,TGTGCCAGCATGCCAGGGGGCGCGTATCAGCCCCAGCATTTT,CASMPGGAYQPQHF
-,few,15,TRBV7-8,TRBJ2-5,TGTGCCAGCAGCTTAGTTCGAACCAAGCAAGAGACCCAGTACTTC,CASSLVRTKQETQYF
-,many,15,TRBV6-1,TRBJ2-3,TGTGCCAGCAGTAGTAGCGGAACTAGCACAGATACGCAGTATTTT,CASSSSGTSTDTQYF
TRBD1,many,15,TRBV12-3/TRBV12-4,TRBJ1-2,TGTGCCAGCAGTCGAAGGACAGGGGGCAGCTATGGCTACACCTTC,CASSRRTGGSYGYTF
-,-,15,TRBV28,TRBJ2-3,TGTGCCAGCAGTGCAACTAGCAGATACACAGATACGCAGTATTTT,CASSATSRYTDTQYF
-,-,15,TRBV6-5,TRBJ1-5,TGTGCCAGCAGTTACTCCTGGGGGGCGGAACAGCCCCAGCATTTT,CASSYSWGAEQPQHF
TRBD2,few,16,TRBV24-1,TRBJ2-1,TGTGCCACCAGTGTTCAAACTAGCGGGAGCTACAATGAGCAGTTCTTC,CATSVQTSGSYNEQFF
TRBD2,many,17,TRBV7-9,TRBJ2-1,TGTGCCAGCAGCCCGGGTACTAGCGGGGAGGCCTACAATGAGCAGTTCTTC,CASSPGTSGEAYNEQFF
-,few,19,TRBV11-2,TRBJ2-1,TGTGCCAGCAGCTTCCCCAAAGTGGTACGGGAGAGCCCCCCCAATGAGCAGTTCTTC,CASSFPKVVRESPPNEQFF